This T cell receptor beta chain was retrieved from a study of blood T cell repertoires in COVID-19. Sequenced by immunoSEQ multiplex PCR; TCRdb stores in-frame clones only, minus some. Of roughly 90,000 clones listed, about 82% are singletons. CDR1 SEHNR and CDR2 FQNEAQ come from the germline V gene (reference sequence). V shed 4 bases and J 1 base; nucleotides not matched to a gene: 2. The CDR3 has 15 residues. The sequence was obtained from a man aged 45 to 65 with acute or convalescent COVID-19. The V gene is TRBV7-9, the J gene TRBJ2-2, with 8 bases identical to TRBD1. Sequenced: peripheral blood. CDR3 residues: CASSSGQGNTGELFF. The CDR3 DNA reads TGTGCCAGCAGCTCAGGACAGGGGAACACCGGGGAGCTGTTTTTT.